Each of the 16 T cell receptor beta chains below was sequenced from the same sample in a study of T cell responses to AZD1222 COVID-19 vaccine. TCRdb keeps only in-frame clones here, not all; method: immunoSEQ multiplex PCR. The repertoire has more than 250,000 clones, just over 90% of them found once; the top ten carry 0.55%. The sequencing here drew on peripheral blood, taken on day 0 of AZD1222 vaccination. The receptors come from an adult in good health.

The chain joins TRBV23-1 to TRBJ1-4; D is unresolved. TRBV23-1 is placed among ORFs of uncertain function. Deletions cut 0 bases from V and 6 bases from J, with 11 bases between. This CDR3 spans 15 amino acids. The DNA for the CDR3 is TGCGCCAGCAGTCAATCAGGCAGGAGTTATGAAAAACTGTTTTTT. Its translation is CASSQSGRSYEKLFF.

This chain connects TRBV7-9 to TRBJ1-6; D not resolved. Trimming removed 4 bases from V and 0 bases from J, with 4 bases in between. Germline CDR1 and CDR2: SEHNR and FQNEAQ (reference sequence). This CDR3 has 14 residues. The CDR3 DNA follows: TGTGCCAGCAGCTCTGCCTCCTATAATTCACCCCTCCACTTT. Protein product: CASSSASYNSPLHF.

Here the CDR3 reads CASSVAGQGGGEQYF. The CDR3 bases are TGTGCCAGCAGCGTAGCCGGACAGGGGGGAGGCGAGCAGTACTTC. The chain carries TRBV9 and TRBJ2-7; 10 bases line up with TRBD1. The length of the CDR3 is 15 residues. Germline lookup yields CDR1 SGDLS and CDR2 YYNGEE. Trimming removed 0 bases from V and 6 bases from J; junction bases left unmatched: 6. The full variable domain, rest sourced from reference TRBV9 and TRBJ2-7, is DSGVTQTPKHLITATGQRVTLRCSPRSGDLSVYWYQQSLDQGLQFLIQYYNGEERAKGNILERFSAQQFPDLHSELNLSSLELGDSALYFCASSVAGQGGGEQYFGPGTRLTVT.

The genes are TRBV5-1 and TRBJ2-1; tentatively, D is TRBD2 (5 bases). The CDR3 covers 14 residues. Germline values: CDR1 SGHRS, CDR2 YFSETQ. Between the trimmed V and J ends, which lost 3 bases and 6 bases, there was a span of 13 bases. Here the CDR3 DNA reads TGCGCCAGCAGCTACGGACTTCCGGGCAATGAGCAGTTCTTC. Translating it yields CASSYGLPGNEQFF.

The rearrangement joins TRBV9 to TRBJ2-1; D not certain. The V gene lost 0 bases and the J gene lost 9 bases, with 16 bases spanning the gap. The CDR3 has 15 amino acids. Germline V gene data show CDR1 as SGDLS and CDR2 as YYNGEE. CDR3 in DNA: TGTGCCAGCAGCGTAGGGTCTCTGCCGATAGGTGAGCAGTTCTTC. Protein sequence: CASSVGSLPIGEQFF.

This chain links TRBV5-4 with TRBJ2-1; TRBD2 matches at 9 bases. V was clipped by 5 bases and J by 1 base; unmatched bases: 10. The CDR3 is 17 residues long. Germline V lookup: CDR1 SGHNT, CDR2 YYREEE (reference sequence). The CDR3 nucleotides read TGTGCCAGCAGGCCTACTAGCGGGCGGGGATCCTACAATGAGCAGTTCTTC. Translated, it gives CASRPTSGRGSYNEQFF.

V and J are TRBV2 and TRBJ1-2; the D gene is possibly TRBD1 (6 bases). V dropped 7 bases and J dropped 4 bases, with 10 bases sitting between them. Per the germline V gene, CDR1 is SNHLY and CDR2 is FYNNEI. The CDR3 spans 12 residues. The DNA of the CDR3 is TGTGCCAGCAAAGGGGACACCTATGGCTACACCTTC. This encodes CASKGDTYGYTF.

Of note for this clone: Additional DNA sequences in this sample encode the identical CDR3. This chain uses TRBV28 with TRBJ2-3; the match to TRBD2 covers 9 bases. Trimming at V came to 2 bases and at J to 2 bases, leaving 2 bases not matched to a gene. From germline, CDR1 is MDHEN and CDR2 SYDVKM. This CDR3 contains 15 residues. The CDR3: CASSLLAGHTDTQYF. In DNA, the CDR3 is TGTGCCAGCAGTTTACTAGCGGGACACACAGATACGCAGTATTTT.

In the case of this clone: One end of the junction fails to match germline, which may point to a read error. Other DNA variants within this sample encode the same CDR3. This sequence joins TRBV19 and TRBJ2-1, with TRBD1 as a possible D gene (6 bases). This CDR3 is 14 amino acids long. Germline CDR1 and CDR2: LNHDA and SQIVND (reference sequence). The chain's CDR3 is CASRGWLTGNEQFF. CDR3 DNA sequence: TGCGCCAGTAGGGGGTGGCTCACAGGCAATGAGCAGTTCTTC.

The chain carries TRBV5-6 and TRBJ2-3; the match to TRBD2 covers 14 bases. This CDR3 has 16 residues. Looked up from germline, CDR1 is SGHDT and CDR2 is YYEEEE. The CDR3 region has the DNA TGTCCCCGCAGGGGGGCCGGACTAGCGGGGGGTATTACGCAGTATTTT. This codes for CPRRGAGLAGGITQYF. The entire variable domain, with the rest obtained from reference TRBV5-6 and TRBJ2-3, is as follows: DAGVTQSPTHLIKTRGQQVTLRCSPKSGHDTVSWYQQALGQGPQFIFQYYEEEERQRGNFPDRFSGHQFPNYSSELNVNALLLGDSALYLCPRRGAGLAGGITQYFGPGTRLTVL.

To note about this clone: Different DNA sequences within this sample yield the same CDR3. The rearrangement joins TRBV9 to TRBJ1-5; no clear D. The ends were cut back, 0 bases at V and 0 bases at J, with 4 bases in the middle. This CDR3 is 14 amino acids long. The germline gives CDR1 SGDLS, CDR2 YYNGEE. CDR3: CASSVGDSNQPQHF. CDR3 nucleotide sequence: TGTGCCAGCAGCGTAGGGGATAGCAATCAGCCCCAGCATTTT.

J is TRBJ1-5 and V is TRBV2; D gene uncertain. In germline, CDR1 is SNHLY, CDR2 FYNNEI. The CDR3 runs to 14 residues. Trimming took 2 bases from V and 2 from J, leaving 7 bases between them. As DNA, the CDR3 is TGTGCCAGCAGTGAACGGGCGGGCAATCAGCCCCAGCATTTT. Its translation: CASSERAGNQPQHF. Together with reference TRBV2 and TRBJ1-5, the CDR3 gives the full variable domain: EPEVTQTPSHQVTQMGQEVILRCVPISNHLYFYWYRQILGQKVEFLVSFYNNEISEKSEIFDDQFSVERPDGSNFTLKIRSTKLEDSAMYFCASSERAGNQPQHFGDGTRLSIL.

This clone was detected once. This CDR3 is also generated by other DNA sequences in the sample. The V call is TRBV5-1, the J call TRBJ2-3, with 12 bases aligning to TRBD2. The length of the CDR3 is 15 residues. In germline, CDR1 is SGHRS, CDR2 YFSETQ. Losses at the gene ends were 0 bases for V and 4 bases for J; bases not matched to a gene: 0. CDR3 amino acids: CASSLGLAGADTQYF. In DNA, the CDR3 is TGCGCCAGCAGCTTGGGACTAGCGGGAGCAGATACGCAGTATTTT.

This rearrangement joins TRBV28 to TRBJ2-5, with D uncertain. V was pared by 1 base and J by 2 bases, with 8 bases between. The CDR3 has 14 amino acids. Germline CDR1 is MDHEN and CDR2 is SYDVKM. CDR3 DNA: TGTGCCAGCAGTTTATCGGATCATCAAGAGACCCAGTACTTC. Its protein product is CASSLSDHQETQYF.

The chain combines TRBV27 with TRBJ1-4, with TRBD1 as a possible D gene (6 bases). The CDR3 extends over 14 amino acids. The germline V and J ends were trimmed by 0 bases and 11 bases, with 13 bases remaining between them. Germline V gene lookup returns CDR1 MNHEY and CDR2 SMNVEV (reference sequence). CDR3 nucleotide sequence: TGTGCCAGCAGTTTATCCGGACAGTCAGGGAAACTGTTTTTT. It yields the protein CASSLSGQSGKLFF. The whole variable domain, remainder taken from reference TRBV27 and TRBJ1-4, is EAQVTQNPRYLITVTGKKLTVTCSQNMNHEYMSWYRQDPGLGLRQIYYSMNVEVTDKGDVPEGYKVSRKEKRNFPLILESPSPNQTSLYFCASSLSGQSGKLFFGSGTQLSVL.

This clone was counted once. At the DNA level, this CDR3 is encoded by other sequences in the same sample as well. This chain joins TRBV18 and TRBJ2-3; no clear D gene. Trimming left V 2 bases short and J 0 bases short, with 9 bases between. The germline V gene encodes CDR1 KGHSH and CDR2 LQKENI. CDR3 size: 15 residues. The CDR3 DNA is TGTGCCAGCTCACCAGGGCAGGCTAGCACAGATACGCAGTATTTT. Protein: CASSPGQASTDTQYF.